The text below deals with one TCR beta chain. Sequencing used cDNA as its template, made by extracting RNA and reverse transcribing it. The assay was immunoSEQ multiplex PCR, and TCRdb's table has in-frame clones only and misses some. This table holds about 140,000 clones, approximately 90% found once. The CDR3 extends over 14 amino acids. Trimming stripped 4 bases from V and 2 bases from J, with 12 bases between. The V gene's germline CDR1 is MGHRA and CDR2 YSYEKL. Treatment of the sample: oral pan-JAK inhibitor, 5-10 mg twice daily. Sorted out of PBMCs were CD4+ T cells and CD8+ T cells. This specimen comes from a study of CD8+ T cells in alopecia areata. Study at large: Tofacitinib dosing lasted 6 to 18 months, which was then followed by 6 months off drug.

Sequences were derived from CD8+ T cells sorted from blood, sampled at week 4, from a patient treated with tofacitinib. This TCR came from a human donor with alopecia areata. The genes are TRBV4-1 and TRBJ2-7; weak D call: TRBD1 (5 bases). The CDR3 sequence is CASSRSTATYEQYF. The CDR3 nucleotides are TGCGCCAGCAGCCGCTCGACAGCTACCTACGAGCAGTACTTC.